The 24 T cell receptor beta chains below come from one sample, sequenced in a study of blood T cells in healthy people across ages. A second 7 to 11 cycle PCR used barcoded and J-beta primers. TCRdb re-called the 5' RACE reads through MiXCR, storing one row per CDR3 protein. This table has 800,000 or so distinct CDR3 sequences, approximately 25% appearing once. The data also belong to a second study, concerning T cells of mothers and their children.

Sequenced material: blood. The receptors originated from a boy aged 5-17 years in good health.

This clonotype was counted a few times. CDR3 sequence: CASSPPSDRDDEQYF. CDR3 coding DNA: TGTGCCAGCTCACCACCTTCGGACAGGGACGACGAGCAGTACTTC. This chain uses TRBV18 with TRBJ2-7, with 8 nucleotides matching TRBD1. The length of the CDR3 is 15 residues. The junction had 6 bases not matched to a gene; V was cut back by 0 bases and J by 5 bases. Germline assignment: CDR1 KGHSH and CDR2 LQKENI.

The table lists this clonotype with a few counts. V gene TRBV18 combines with J gene TRBJ2-3; TRBD1 or TRBD2 may be the D gene (6 bases each). CDR3 size: 19 residues. V lost 2 bases and J lost 0, with 21 bases in between. The germline V gene has CDR1 KGHSH and CDR2 LQKENI. The CDR3 reads CASSPIPARGGSSTDTQYF. Written as DNA, the CDR3 is TGTGCCAGCTCACCAATCCCCGCCAGGGGAGGATCGAGCACAGATACGCAGTATTTT.

The table lists this clonotype with a few counts. The gene calls are TRBV10-3 and TRBJ1-3; 11 bases are a match to TRBD1. CDR1 is ENHRY, CDR2 SYGVKD, per germline. V was clipped by 10 bases and J by 3 bases; unmatched bases: 8. The CDR3 consists of 15 residues. Here the CDR3 DNA reads TGTGCCAGCCAGAGGACAGGGGGCAGTGGAAACACCATATATTTT. This sequence encodes CASQRTGGSGNTIYF.

This clonotype has a single count. V gene TRBV6-4 combines with J gene TRBJ2-3, with a weak D call TRBD2 (6 bases). From germline, CDR1 is MRHNA and CDR2 SNTAGT. V was pared by 0 bases and J by 4 bases, with 14 bases between. CDR3 length equals 16 residues. The CDR3 DNA reads TGTGCCAGCAGTGACTCTGGTAGCGGAGGGGCAGATACGCAGTATTTT. Amino acids: CASSDSGSGGADTQYF.

This clonotype was seen more than once but under ten times. The V and J genes are TRBV7-2 and TRBJ2-7; D gene unclear. Trimming cost V 2 bases and J 3 bases, with 11 bases left between them. The CDR3 covers 14 residues. CDR1 and CDR2 (germline): SGHTA, FQGNSA. CDR3 bases: TGTGCCAGCAGCTTACATCGGGTTAACTACGAGCAGTACTTC. Translated: CASSLHRVNYEQYF. Together with reference TRBV7-2 and TRBJ2-7, the CDR3 gives the full variable domain: GAGVSQSPSNKVTEKGKDVELRCDPISGHTALYWYRQSLGQGLEFLIYFQGNSAPDKSGLPSDRFSAERTGGSVSTLTIQRTQQEDSAVYLCASSLHRVNYEQYFGPGTRLTVT.

This clonotype showed up just a few times. The chain uses TRBV3-1 and TRBJ2-7; tentatively, D is TRBD2 (5 bases). Germline CDR1 reads LGHDT; CDR2 reads YNNKEL (reference sequence). The CDR3 has 15 amino acids. Trimming stripped 1 base from V and 9 bases from J, with 19 bases between. The CDR3 coding sequence is TGTGCCAGCAGCCAAGGTGCCGGGATTTTCGACGCGCAGTACTTC. Translation: CASSQGAGIFDAQYF.

This clonotype was picked up a small number of times. The chain carries TRBV28 and TRBJ2-7, with D perhaps assigned TRBD1 or TRBD2 (5 bases each). This CDR3 region has 15 residues. Germline V gene lookup returns CDR1 MDHEN and CDR2 SYDVKM. The ends were cut back, 5 bases at V and 2 bases at J, with 16 bases in the middle. As DNA, the CDR3 is TGTGCCAGCAGTACACTCCGGGACCCAACCTACGAGCAGTACTTC. Its translation is CASSTLRDPTYEQYF.

Remarks on this clonotype: Compared with germline, one end of the junction differs, possibly owing to a read error. The chain is built from TRBV4-1 and TRBJ1-3, with no clear D. Germline V gene sequence: CDR1 MGHRA, CDR2 YSYEKL. The CDR3 sequence is 15 residues long. In nucleotides, the CDR3 is TGCGCCAGCAGCCAAGTCGGGCGCTCTGGAAACATCATATATTTT. It codes for CASSQVGRSGNIIYF.

V is TRBV7-2 and J is TRBJ1-4, with D maybe TRBD1 (5 bases). V dropped 5 bases and J dropped 7 bases, with 17 bases sitting between them. The CDR3 runs to 15 residues. Germline-derived CDR1 and CDR2 are SGHTA and FQGNSA. The CDR3 loop reads CASSLDRDPREKLFF. The DNA of the CDR3 is TGTGCCAGCAGCCTCGACCGGGACCCTCGTGAAAAACTGTTTTTT.

This chain uses TRBV3-1 with TRBJ2-3, with 11 positions matching TRBD2. The CDR3 runs to 18 residues. V gave up 3 bases and J gave up 6 bases; unmatched junction bases: 14. Germline loops: CDR1 LGHDT, CDR2 YNNKEL (reference sequence). CDR3 sequence (DNA): TGTGCCAGCAGCCATGGTGACCAAATAGCGGGGGGGCTGGATACGCAGTATTTT. Residues: CASSHGDQIAGGLDTQYF.

This clonotype has more than one count but fewer than ten. The J gene is TRBJ1-5, the V gene TRBV3-1; D call uncertain. The germline V gene encodes CDR1 LGHDT and CDR2 YNNKEL (reference sequence). V gave up 1 base and J gave up 2 bases, with 6 bases separating them. The CDR3 has 14 residues. CDR3 amino acids: CASSQGNGNQPQHF. CDR3 DNA sequence: TGTGCCAGCAGCCAAGGGAATGGCAATCAGCCCCAGCATTTT.

This clonotype has more than one count but fewer than ten. The V call is TRBV7-9, the J call TRBJ2-5; 8 bases fit TRBD1. This CDR3 is built from 16 residues. CDR1 is SEHNR, CDR2 FQNEAQ, per germline (reference sequence). After removal of 2 bases from V and 2 bases from J, the junction contained 7 bases not matched to a gene. The CDR3 coding sequence is TGTGCCAGCAGCTTACACAGACAGGGGATACAAGAGACCCAGTACTTC. It specifies CASSLHRQGIQETQYF.

This clonotype came up many times. The chain combines TRBV20-1 with TRBJ1-1; tentative D call: TRBD1 (6 bases). V dropped 5 bases and J dropped 3 bases, with 13 bases sitting between them. In germline, CDR1 is DFQATT, CDR2 SNEGSKA (reference sequence). The CDR3 runs to 13 residues. CDR3 coding DNA: TGCAGTGCTCGACTGACAGGTTACACTGAAGCTTTCTTT. Its translation: CSARLTGYTEAFF.

This clonotype was seen only a few times. V is TRBV21-1 and J is TRBJ2-1; TRBD1 is taken as the D call from the table, unchecked against the DNA. TRBV21-1 is listed as a pseudogene. This CDR3 contains 14 residues. CDR3 bases: TGTGCCAGCAGCGAGGACAGGGGCTACAATGAGCAGTTCTTC. Its translation: CASSEDRGYNEQFF.

This clonotype was detected only a few times. This chain uses TRBV4-3 with TRBJ2-5; D possibly corresponds to TRBD1 (6 bases). The CDR3 runs to 14 residues. Looked up from germline, CDR1 is LGHNA and CDR2 is YSLEER. Trimming stripped 0 bases from V and 4 bases from J, with 9 bases between. DNA for the CDR3: TGCGCCAGCAGCCAAGAGAGGGGGTCAGAGACCCAGTACTTC. Its translation: CASSQERGSETQYF.

With regard to this clonotype: Likely a read error: the CDR3 ends without its conserved phenylalanine or tryptophan. The V gene is TRBV6-6, the J gene TRBJ2-1; TRBD2 agrees at 11 bases. Losses at the gene ends were 5 bases for V and 7 bases for J; bases not matched to a gene: 7. CDR3 size: 15 residues. Germline CDR1 MNHNY, CDR2 SVGAGI (reference sequence). The CDR3 sequence: CASSLLAGAGNEQFL. The CDR3 region has the DNA TGTGCCAGCAGTCTACTAGCGGGAGCTGGGAATGAGCAGTTCCTC.

The rearrangement uses TRBV4-3 and TRBJ2-3, with 7 nucleotides matching TRBD2. Unmatched junction bases numbered 7, after V lost 3 bases and J lost 4 bases. CDR3 size: 15 residues. Per germline, CDR1 LGHNA and CDR2 YSLEER. This CDR3 is CASSHLTSSADTQYF. CDR3 in DNA: TGCGCCAGCAGCCACTTGACTAGCAGCGCAGATACGCAGTATTTT.

The CDR3 reads CASSQANHWELGYNEQFF. The CDR3 DNA follows: TGTGCCAGCAGCCAAGCCAACCATTGGGAGCTGGGCTACAATGAGCAGTTCTTC. The gene calls are TRBV14 and TRBJ2-1; tentative D call: TRBD2 (5 bases). Trimming pared 1 base from V and 3 bases from J, leaving 19 bases between. The germline gives CDR1 SGHDN, CDR2 FVKESK. This CDR3 has 18 amino acids.

In this sample, this clonotype turned up a few times. This chain uses TRBV2 with TRBJ2-3, with no clear D. The CDR3 loop spans 16 amino acids. Germline CDR1 SNHLY, CDR2 FYNNEI. Trimming left V 0 bases short and J 1 base short, with 11 bases between. The CDR3 region is CASSEASVDGTDTQYF. The CDR3, as DNA: TGTGCCAGCAGTGAAGCGTCGGTAGACGGCACAGATACGCAGTATTTT.

The table lists this clonotype with many counts. This rearrangement joins TRBV5-1 to TRBJ2-5, with 12 bases that match TRBD2. The germline V gene has CDR1 SGHRS and CDR2 YFSETQ. The CDR3 runs to 16 residues. J lost 5 bases, V lost 4 bases, and 9 bases had no gene match. The CDR3 region has the DNA TGCGCCAGCAGCCCACGACTAGCGGGGGAGATCGAGACCCAGTACTTC. This codes for CASSPRLAGEIETQYF.

The CDR3, as DNA: TGCAGTGCTGAGACTAGCGGGGGTTTCTACGAGCAGTACTTC. Translation: CSAETSGGFYEQYF. The rearrangement uses TRBV20-1 and TRBJ2-5, with 12 bases identical to TRBD2. The DNA end favors TRBJ2-7, so the J call may be wrong. There are 14 residues in the CDR3. Germline CDR1 DFQATT, CDR2 SNEGSKA (reference sequence).

This clonotype was observed a handful of times. The chain joins TRBV20-1 to TRBJ2-7; weak D call: TRBD1 (6 bases). CDR1 DFQATT and CDR2 SNEGSKA come from the germline V gene (reference sequence). With 5 bases removed from V and 4 bases from J, the gap between germline ends came to 12 bases. The CDR3 totals 12 residues. CDR3 DNA: TGCAGTGCTGCTGGGGGCCCTTACGAGCAGTACTTC. Translation: CSAAGGPYEQYF.

The V and J genes are TRBV7-3 and TRBJ2-1, with D possibly TRBD2 on 7 matching bases. CDR3 size: 16 residues. Deletions cut 1 base from V and 2 bases from J, with 12 bases between. Germline V lookup: CDR1 SGHTA, CDR2 FQGTGA. The CDR3 region has the DNA TGTGCCAGCAGCTTAAGGGGGGGCGGGGCCTACAATGAGCAGTTCTTC. This translates into CASSLRGGGAYNEQFF.

In this sample, this clonotype turned up many times. The conserved phenylalanine or tryptophan is not found at the CDR3 terminus, so this likely reflects a read error. The gene calls are TRBV7-2 and TRBJ2-5, with 12 bases aligning to TRBD2. The CDR3 has 14 amino acids. The junction had 3 bases not matched to a gene; V was cut back by 5 bases and J by 5 bases. Per germline, CDR1 SGHTA and CDR2 FQGNSA. The CDR3 spells CASSRLAGVETQYS. In nucleotides, the CDR3 is TGTGCCAGCAGCCGACTAGCGGGGGTCGAGACCCAGTACTCC.